This T cell receptor beta chain was recovered during a study of CD8+ T cells in alopecia areata. A FACSAria was used to sort CD4+ and CD8+ T cells. These cells came from PBMCs. This clone was seen only a few times. The CDR3 runs to 11 residues. Germline lookup yields CDR1 MGHRA and CDR2 YSYEKL. The ends were cut back, 4 bases at V and 5 bases at J, with 3 bases in the middle. In each case, RNA was isolated and then reverse transcribed into cDNA as the sequencing template. Libraries were prepared by immunoSEQ multiplex PCR; TCRdb keeps only in-frame clonotypes and omits some of them. The table records about 200,000 clones, more than 55% of them present only once.

The sample comprised CD8+ T cells sorted from blood. The chain combines TRBV4-1 with TRBJ2-1; D gene unclear. The source of this sequence is a human donor in good health. The CDR3 sequence: CASSRDNEQFF. The CDR3 DNA reads TGCGCCAGCAGCCGGGACAATGAGCAGTTCTTC.